This TCR beta chain appears in the sequencing data of a study of blood T cell repertoires in COVID-19. Seattle participants joined during active infection and were tracked over time. Original processing methods: Estimates of nucleated cell counts were drawn from the amplification of reference gene primers. The protocol was immunoSEQ multiplex PCR, while the TCRdb copy is restricted to in-frame clones and leaves out a portion. Clone size and the V and J calls come from that table; the DNA yielded D and trimming. The data contain around 68,000 clones, approximately 83% of them singletons. This TCR was sampled from a man aged 40-49 years with COVID-19, enrolled during active disease. The sequenced sample consisted of peripheral blood.

The CDR3 loop is CASSEALGLTPGELFF. CDR3 nucleotides: TGTGCCAGCAGTGAAGCGCTGGGACTAACCCCCGGGGAGCTGTTTTTT. The chain couples TRBV6-1 to TRBJ2-2; 7 bases map to TRBD2. V gave up 0 bases and J gave up 6 bases; unmatched junction bases: 7. The CDR3 contains 16 residues. In germline, CDR1 is MNHNS, CDR2 SASEGT.